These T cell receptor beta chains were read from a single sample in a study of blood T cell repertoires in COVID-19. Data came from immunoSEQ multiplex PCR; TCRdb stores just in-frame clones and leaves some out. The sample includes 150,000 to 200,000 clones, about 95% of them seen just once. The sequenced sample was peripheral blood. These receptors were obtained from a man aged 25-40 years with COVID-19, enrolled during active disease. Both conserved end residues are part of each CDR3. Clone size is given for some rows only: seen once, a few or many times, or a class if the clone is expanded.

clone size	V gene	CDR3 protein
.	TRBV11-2	CASSLVGGTEAFF
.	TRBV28	CASRGLRVSEAFF
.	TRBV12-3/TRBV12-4	CASSGGQPSYTF
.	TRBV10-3	CAISEGGTGANVLTF
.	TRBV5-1	CASSSPSSGTGALYGYTF
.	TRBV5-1	CASSLQDSYEQYF
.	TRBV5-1	CASSLVGEGNTEAFF
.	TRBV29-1	CSVELAGARYEQYF
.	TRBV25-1	CASNSRTGPPYSNQPQHF
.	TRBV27	CASRWTGGYEQYF
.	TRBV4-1	CASSLFSGGGETQYF
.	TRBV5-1	CASSRQGDGELFF
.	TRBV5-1	CASSSGTGAVPYQETQYF
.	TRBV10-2	CASSDFSRDIQYF
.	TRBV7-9	CASSLQGSSPLHF
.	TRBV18	CASSLRQGSYEQYF
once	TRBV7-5	CVRSSGQGFCQPQHF
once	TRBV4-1	CASSPESSSYGYTF